This T cell receptor beta chain was captured in a study of blood T cell repertoires in COVID-19. The study recruited people aged roughly 18 to 100 years across approximately 24 US areas. This table comes from immunoSEQ multiplex PCR, and its TCRdb copy is limited to in-frame clones, with some not included. The data contain some 190,000 clones, more than 65% of them singletons. CDR3 size: 16 residues. V was clipped by 3 bases and J by 2 bases; unmatched bases: 7. Per germline, CDR1 SNHLY and CDR2 FYNNEI. This clonotype was sampled from a woman aged 45 to 65 with acute COVID-19. The specimen was PBMCs or T cells enriched from blood (not recorded which). The V gene is TRBV2, the J gene TRBJ1-5; 7 nucleotides align to TRBD1. CDR3 DNA: TGTGCCAGCAGTGACGCTCGAGACAGGGGCAATCAGCCCCAGCATTTT. This gives the protein CASSDARDRGNQPQHF.